The sequence of this T cell receptor beta chain was determined in a study of immune characterization of retroperitoneal liposarcoma. The CDR3 has 13 amino acids. Germline V gene data show CDR1 as SGHTA and CDR2 as FQGNSA. TCRdb fed the PCR reads into MiXCR, producing one record per CDR3 protein. This table has roughly 2,500 distinct CDR3 sequences, roughly 47% appearing once. The receptor's source is a male donor with retroperitoneal liposarcoma. This sequence joins TRBV7-2 and TRBJ2-1; D is uncertain. Gene TRBJ2-7 matches the end of the DNA better, so the J call may be wrong. Sequenced material: tumor tissue. CDR3 in amino acids: CASSLAVWREQYF. The CDR3 region has the DNA TGTGCCAGCAGCTTAGCAGTCTGGCGGGAGCAGTACTTC.